This entry is about one TCR beta chain. While infection was still active, Seattle patients were enrolled and then followed longitudinally. This entry belongs to a study of blood T cell repertoires in COVID-19. For the study at large: Samples of COVID-19 (acute and convalescent) were obtained from the United States, Italy and Spain. From T cells, B-cell-depleted T cells, or PBMCs came the material, which was cDNA or gDNA.

Per the original data handling: Reference gene primer amplification yielded estimated nucleated cell counts. Produced via immunoSEQ multiplex PCR; TCRdb's table is partial and in-frame only. V and J calls and clone size are as listed in that table; D and trimming were resolved from the DNA. Of 70,000 to 95,000 clones listed, around four fifths are singletons. The CDR3 sequence is 14 residues long. Germline CDR1 is SNHLY and CDR2 is FYNNEI. V lost 7 bases, J lost 3 bases, and 5 bases stayed unmatched. This TCR was sampled from a man aged 55-75 years with COVID-19, enrolled during active disease. The sample was peripheral blood. J is TRBJ1-1 and V is TRBV2, with 10 bases identical to TRBD1. CDR3 in DNA: TGTGCCAGCAAACCCGGGACAGGGGACACTGAAGCTTTCTTT. It is translated as CASKPGTGDTEAFF. The complete variable domain, with remaining parts taken from reference TRBV2 and TRBJ1-1, reads EPEVTQTPSHQVTQMGQEVILRCVPISNHLYFYWYRQILGQKVEFLVSFYNNEISEKSEIFDDQFSVERPDGSNFTLKIRSTKLEDSAMYFCASKPGTGDTEAFFGQGTRLTVV.